This T cell receptor (beta chain) was found in a study of T cells expressing NK-cell markers. For the study at large: It was from sorted CD3+CD56+NKG2C+, CD3+CD56+NKG2C- and CD3+CD56-NKG2C+ T cells that TCR beta repertoires came. The authors sequenced eight donors, of whom seven were HCMV-seropositive and one was seronegative. Study conclusions and caveats: These same clonotypes (in several donors) also led the CD3+CD56-NKG2C+ fraction. Whether expanded NKG2C-expressing T cell clones recognize HCMV is unknown.

The CDR3 runs 17 residues. TCRdb processed the 5' RACE reads again and assigns one entry to each CDR3 protein, with no DNA. Seen in this sample are about 460,000 distinct CDR3 sequences; the ten most common clones hold roughly 1.4%. Concerning this clonotype itself: The antigen is undetermined.

This sequence joins TRBV12-3 or TRBV12-4 and TRBJ1-5. The clonotype comes from a woman aged 45-60 years in good health. The sample consisted of blood T cells: a sorted CD56 or NKG2C T cell subset, CD4+ or CD8+ T cells, or bulk PBMC T cells (not recorded which). CDR3 loop: CASSPKLQVKMYQPQHF.